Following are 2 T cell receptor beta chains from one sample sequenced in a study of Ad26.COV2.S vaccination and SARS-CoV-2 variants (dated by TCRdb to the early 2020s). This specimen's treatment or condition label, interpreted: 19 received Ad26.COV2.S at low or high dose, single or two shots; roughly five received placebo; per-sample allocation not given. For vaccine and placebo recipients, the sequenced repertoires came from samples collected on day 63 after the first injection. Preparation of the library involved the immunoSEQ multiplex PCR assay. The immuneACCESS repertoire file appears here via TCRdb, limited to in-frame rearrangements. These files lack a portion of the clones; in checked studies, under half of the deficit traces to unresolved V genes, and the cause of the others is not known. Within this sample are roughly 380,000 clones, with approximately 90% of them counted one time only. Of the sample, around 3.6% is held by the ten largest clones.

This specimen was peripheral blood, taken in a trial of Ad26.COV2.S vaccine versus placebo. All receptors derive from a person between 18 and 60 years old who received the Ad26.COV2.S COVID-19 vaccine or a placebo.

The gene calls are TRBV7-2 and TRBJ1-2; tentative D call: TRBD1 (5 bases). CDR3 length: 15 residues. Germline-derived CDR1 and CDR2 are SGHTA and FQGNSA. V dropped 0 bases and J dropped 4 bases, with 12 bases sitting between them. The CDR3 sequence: CASSLAGGMGYGYTF. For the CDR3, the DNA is TGTGCCAGCAGCTTAGCGGGGGGAATGGGCTATGGCTACACCTTC. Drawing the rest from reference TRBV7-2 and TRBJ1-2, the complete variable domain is GAGVSQSPSNKVTEKGKDVELRCDPISGHTALYWYRQSLGQGLEFLIYFQGNSAPDKSGLPSDRFSAERTGGSVSTLTIQRTQQEDSAVYLCASSLAGGMGYGYTFGSGTRLTVV.

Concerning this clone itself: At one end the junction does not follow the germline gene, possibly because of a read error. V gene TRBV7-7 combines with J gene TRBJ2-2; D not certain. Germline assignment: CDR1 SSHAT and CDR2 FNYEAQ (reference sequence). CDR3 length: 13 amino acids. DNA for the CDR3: TGTGCTAGCAGCTTAGCCTCGACCGGGGAGCTGTTTTTT. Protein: CASSLASTGELFF.